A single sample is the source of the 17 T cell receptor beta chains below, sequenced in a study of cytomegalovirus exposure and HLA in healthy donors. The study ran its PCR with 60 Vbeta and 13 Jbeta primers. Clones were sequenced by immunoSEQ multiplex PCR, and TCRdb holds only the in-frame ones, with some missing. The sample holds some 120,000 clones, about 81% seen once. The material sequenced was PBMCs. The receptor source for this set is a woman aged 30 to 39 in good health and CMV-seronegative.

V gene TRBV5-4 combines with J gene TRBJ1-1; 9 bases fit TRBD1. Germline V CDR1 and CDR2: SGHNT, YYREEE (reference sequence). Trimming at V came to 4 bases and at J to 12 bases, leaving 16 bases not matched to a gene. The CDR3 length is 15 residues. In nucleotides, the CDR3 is TGTGCCAGCAGCAACCGTCTTCCGGGACAGGGAGATACTTTCTTT. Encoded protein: CASSNRLPGQGDTFF.

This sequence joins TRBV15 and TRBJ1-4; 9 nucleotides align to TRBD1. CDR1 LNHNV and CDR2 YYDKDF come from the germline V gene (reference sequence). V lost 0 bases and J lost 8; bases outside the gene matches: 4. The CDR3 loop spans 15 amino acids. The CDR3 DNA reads TGTGCCACCAGCAGAGAACAGGGGGCACGGGAAAAACTGTTTTTT. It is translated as CATSREQGAREKLFF.

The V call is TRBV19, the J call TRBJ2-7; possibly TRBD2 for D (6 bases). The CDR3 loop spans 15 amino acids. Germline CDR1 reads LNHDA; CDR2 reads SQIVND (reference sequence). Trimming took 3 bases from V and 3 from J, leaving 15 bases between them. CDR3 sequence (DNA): TGTGCCAGTAGTATCAATTTCGGGGGAATCTACGAGCAGTACTTC. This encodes CASSINFGGIYEQYF.

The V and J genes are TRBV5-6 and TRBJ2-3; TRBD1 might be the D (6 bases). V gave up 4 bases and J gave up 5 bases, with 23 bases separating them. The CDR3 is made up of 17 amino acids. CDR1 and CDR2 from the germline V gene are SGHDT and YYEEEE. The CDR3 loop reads CASSPLGQISLIDTQYF. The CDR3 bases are TGTGCCAGCAGCCCACTCGGACAGATCTCCCTAATAGATACGCAGTATTTT.

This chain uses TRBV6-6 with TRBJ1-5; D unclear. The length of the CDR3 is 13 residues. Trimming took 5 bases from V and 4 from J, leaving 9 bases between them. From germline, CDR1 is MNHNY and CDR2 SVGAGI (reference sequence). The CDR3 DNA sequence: TGTGCCAGCAGTACCGCGAGGAATCAGCCCCAGCATTTT. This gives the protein CASSTARNQPQHF.

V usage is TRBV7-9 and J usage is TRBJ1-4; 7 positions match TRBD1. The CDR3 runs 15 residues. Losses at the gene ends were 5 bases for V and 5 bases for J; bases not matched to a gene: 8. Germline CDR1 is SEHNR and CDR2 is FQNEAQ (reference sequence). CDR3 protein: CASSTQQGTNEKLFF. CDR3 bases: TGTGCCAGCAGCACACAACAGGGGACCAATGAAAAACTGTTTTTT.

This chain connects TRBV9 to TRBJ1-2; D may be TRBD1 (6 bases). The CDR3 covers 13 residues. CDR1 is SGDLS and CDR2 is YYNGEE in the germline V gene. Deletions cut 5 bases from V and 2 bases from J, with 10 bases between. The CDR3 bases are TGTGCCAGCAGTCCGGACAGAAACTATGGCTACACCTTC. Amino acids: CASSPDRNYGYTF.

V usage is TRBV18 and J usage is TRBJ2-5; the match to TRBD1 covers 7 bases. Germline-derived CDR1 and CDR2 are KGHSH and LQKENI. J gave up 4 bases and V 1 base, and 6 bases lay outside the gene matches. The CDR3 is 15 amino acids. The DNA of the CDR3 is TGTGCCAGCTCACCACTTACGGGACAGCGAGAGACCCAGTACTTC. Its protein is CASSPLTGQRETQYF. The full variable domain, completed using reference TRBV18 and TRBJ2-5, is NAGVMQNPRHLVRRRGQEARLRCSPMKGHSHVYWYRQLPEEGLKFMVYLQKENIIDESGMPKERFSAEFPKEGPSILRIQQVVRGDSAAYFCASSPLTGQRETQYFGPGTRLLVL.

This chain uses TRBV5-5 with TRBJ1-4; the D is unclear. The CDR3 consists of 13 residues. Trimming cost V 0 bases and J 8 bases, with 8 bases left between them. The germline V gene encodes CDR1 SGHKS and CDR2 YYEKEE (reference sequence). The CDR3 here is CASSLVGSEKLFF. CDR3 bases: TGTGCCAGCAGCTTGGTGGGCAGCGAAAAACTGTTTTTT.

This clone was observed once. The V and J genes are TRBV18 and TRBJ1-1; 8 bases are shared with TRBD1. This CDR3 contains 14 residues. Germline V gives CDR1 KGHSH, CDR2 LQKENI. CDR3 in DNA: TGTGCTACAGCATTGACAGGGGCAGGCACTGAAGCTTTCTTT. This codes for CATALTGAGTEAFF.

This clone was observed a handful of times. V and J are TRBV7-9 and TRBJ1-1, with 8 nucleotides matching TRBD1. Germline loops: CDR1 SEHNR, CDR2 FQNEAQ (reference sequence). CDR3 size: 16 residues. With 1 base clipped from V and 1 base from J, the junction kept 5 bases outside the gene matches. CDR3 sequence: CASSLVTGTGNTEAFF. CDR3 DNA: TGTGCCAGCAGCTTAGTGACCGGGACAGGGAACACTGAAGCTTTCTTT.

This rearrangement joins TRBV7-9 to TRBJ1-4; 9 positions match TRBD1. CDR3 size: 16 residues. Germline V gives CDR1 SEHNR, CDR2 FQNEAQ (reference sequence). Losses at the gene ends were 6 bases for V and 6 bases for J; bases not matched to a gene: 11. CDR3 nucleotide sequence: TGTGCCAGCAGACTAACAGGGGGCGCGGTGGATGAAAAACTGTTTTTT. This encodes CASRLTGGAVDEKLFF.

The CDR3 region has the DNA TGCGCCAGCAGCCAAATGCTAGCGGCGAGCACAGATACGCAGTATTTT. Translating gives CASSQMLAASTDTQYF. The chain is built from TRBV4-3 and TRBJ2-3; TRBD2 matches 7 bases. V gave up 2 bases and J gave up 0 bases; unmatched junction bases: 5. CDR3 length equals 16 residues. Per the germline V gene, CDR1 is LGHNA and CDR2 is YSLEER.

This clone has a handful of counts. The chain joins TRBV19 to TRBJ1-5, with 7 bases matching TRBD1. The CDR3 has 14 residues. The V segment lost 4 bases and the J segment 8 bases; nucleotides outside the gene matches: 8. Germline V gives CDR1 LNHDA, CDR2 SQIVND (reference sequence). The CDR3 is CASSNLDREEPQHF. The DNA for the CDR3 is TGTGCCAGTAGTAACCTAGACAGGGAAGAGCCCCAGCATTTT.

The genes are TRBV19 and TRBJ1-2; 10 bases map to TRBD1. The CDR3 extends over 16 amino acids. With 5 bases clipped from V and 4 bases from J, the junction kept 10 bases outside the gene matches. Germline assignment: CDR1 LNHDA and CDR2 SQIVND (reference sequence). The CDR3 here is CASSPTGTGVPYGYTF. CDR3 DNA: TGTGCCAGTAGTCCCACCGGGACAGGGGTTCCCTATGGCTACACCTTC.

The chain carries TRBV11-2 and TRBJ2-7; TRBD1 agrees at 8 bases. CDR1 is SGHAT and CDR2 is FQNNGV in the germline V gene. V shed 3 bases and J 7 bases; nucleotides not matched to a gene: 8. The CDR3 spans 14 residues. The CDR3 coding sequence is TGTGCCAGCAGCTTCGAGACAGGGGTTGGGGAGCAGTACTTC. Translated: CASSFETGVGEQYF.

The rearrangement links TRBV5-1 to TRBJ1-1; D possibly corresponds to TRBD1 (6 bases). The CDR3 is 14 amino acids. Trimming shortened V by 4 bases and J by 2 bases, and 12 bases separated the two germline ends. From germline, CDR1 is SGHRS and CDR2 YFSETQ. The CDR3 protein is CASSETGTNTEAFF. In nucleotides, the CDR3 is TGCGCCAGCAGCGAAACCGGGACAAACACTGAAGCTTTCTTT.